This T cell receptor beta chain was profiled in a study of cytomegalovirus exposure and HLA in healthy donors. The CDR3 has 18 residues. Germline CDR1 MNHEY, CDR2 SMNVEV (reference sequence). With V trimmed by 4 bases and J by 2 bases, 15 bases remained unmatched. Vbeta (60) and Jbeta (13) primers were used in the PCR. Only in-frame clones appear in the TCRdb table, and some are missing; sequencing was by immunoSEQ multiplex PCR. The data show 150,000 to 200,000 clones, roughly 79% seen once. The rearrangement joins TRBV27 to TRBJ1-2; 8 bases fit TRBD1. The sequenced sample consisted of PBMCs. The source of this sequence is a man aged 18 to 29 in good health and CMV-seropositive. The DNA for the CDR3 is TGTGCCAGCAGTTCAGACGGCAGGGGGCCAACTGAAAACTATGGCTACACCTTC. It codes for CASSSDGRGPTENYGYTF.